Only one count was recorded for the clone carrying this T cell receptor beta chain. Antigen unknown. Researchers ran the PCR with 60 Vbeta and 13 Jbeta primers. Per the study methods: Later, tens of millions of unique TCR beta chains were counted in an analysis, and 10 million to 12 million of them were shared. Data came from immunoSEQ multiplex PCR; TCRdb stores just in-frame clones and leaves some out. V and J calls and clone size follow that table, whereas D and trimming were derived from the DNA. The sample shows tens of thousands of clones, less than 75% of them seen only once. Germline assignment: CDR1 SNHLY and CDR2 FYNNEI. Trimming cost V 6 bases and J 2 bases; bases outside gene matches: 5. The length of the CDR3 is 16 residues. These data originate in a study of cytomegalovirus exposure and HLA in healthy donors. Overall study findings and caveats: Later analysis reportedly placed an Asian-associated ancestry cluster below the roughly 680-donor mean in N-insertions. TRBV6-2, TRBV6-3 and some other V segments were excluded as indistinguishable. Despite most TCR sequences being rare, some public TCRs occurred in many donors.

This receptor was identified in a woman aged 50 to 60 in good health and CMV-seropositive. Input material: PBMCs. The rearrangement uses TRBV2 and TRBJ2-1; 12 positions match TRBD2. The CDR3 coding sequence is TGTGCCAGCAGAAGACTAGCGGGGGCCCCCTACAATGAGCAGTTCTTC. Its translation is CASRRLAGAPYNEQFF. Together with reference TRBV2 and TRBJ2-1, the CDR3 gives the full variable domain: EPEVTQTPSHQVTQMGQEVILRCVPISNHLYFYWYRQILGQKVEFLVSFYNNEISEKSEIFDDQFSVERPDGSNFTLKIRSTKLEDSAMYFCASRRLAGAPYNEQFFGPGTRLTVL.